These 31 T cell receptor beta chains originate from one sample sequenced in a study of cytomegalovirus exposure and HLA in healthy donors. In the PCR, 60 Vbeta and 13 Jbeta primers were used. Method: immunoSEQ multiplex PCR; TCRdb's copy keeps in-frame clones and lacks some. The sample includes 150,000 to 200,000 clones, about four fifths of them seen just once. The sequenced material came from PBMCs. All receptors derive from a man aged 18 to 29 in good health and CMV-seronegative.

This sequence joins TRBV21-1 and TRBJ1-4; the D segment call TRBD1 is taken from the table without a DNA check. TRBV21-1 is a recognized pseudogene. The CDR3 has 16 amino acids. CDR3: CASSKPERGRNEKLFF. In DNA, the CDR3 is TGTGCCAGCAGCAAACCCGAAAGGGGGCGGAATGAAAAACTGTTTTTT.

J is TRBJ1-4 and V is TRBV20-1; 9 nucleotides align to TRBD1. This CDR3 region has 11 residues. V shed 5 bases and J 11 bases; nucleotides not matched to a gene: 3. CDR1 DFQATT and CDR2 SNEGSKA come from the germline V gene (reference sequence). The CDR3 spells CSAEQGAKLFF. The DNA of the CDR3 is TGCAGTGCTGAACAGGGGGCGAAACTGTTTTTT.

This clone has just one count. The chain combines TRBV25-1 with TRBJ1-5, with D possibly being TRBD1 (5 bases). The CDR3 spans 13 residues. Germline CDR1 reads MGHDK; CDR2 reads SYGVNS. Trimming pared 4 bases from V and 6 bases from J, leaving 10 bases between. The DNA for the CDR3 is TGTGCCAGCAGTGGAACTCAGGGTCAGCCCCAGCATTTT. Its translation is CASSGTQGQPQHF.

V usage is TRBV30 and J usage is TRBJ2-5, with 7 bases that match TRBD1. Germline-derived CDR1 and CDR2 are GTSNPN and SVGIG (reference sequence). This CDR3 spans 13 amino acids. The V gene end was trimmed by 0 bases and the J gene end by 5 bases; junction bases not matched to a gene: 3. The CDR3: CAWSVLRGETQYF. CDR3 sequence (DNA): TGTGCCTGGAGTGTACTCAGGGGGGAGACCCAGTACTTC. The entire variable domain, with the rest obtained from reference TRBV30 and TRBJ2-5, is as follows: SQTIHQWPATLVQPVGSPLSLECTVEGTSNPNLYWYRQAAGRGLQLLFYSVGIGQISSEVPQNLSASRPQDRQFILSSKKLLLSDSGFYLCAWSVLRGETQYFGPGTRLLVL.

V and J are TRBV7-2 and TRBJ2-1; TRBD1 aligns across 7 bases. Germline V gene sequence: CDR1 SGHTA, CDR2 FQGNSA. V lost 5 bases and J lost 0; bases outside the gene matches: 4. The CDR3 sequence is 15 residues long. The CDR3 DNA follows: TGTGCCAGCAGCCCCAGGGGGAACTCCTACAATGAGCAGTTCTTC. The encoded protein is CASSPRGNSYNEQFF.

The sample holds one count of this clone. This chain links TRBV7-2 with TRBJ2-3; perhaps TRBD2 as D (5 bases). The CDR3 has 16 residues. Trimming left V 0 bases short and J 1 base short, with 11 bases between. Germline V gene lookup returns CDR1 SGHTA and CDR2 FQGNSA. CDR3 sequence: CASSLAGPGGTDTQYF. Here the CDR3 DNA reads TGTGCCAGCAGCTTAGCCGGTCCCGGGGGCACAGATACGCAGTATTTT.

The chain has TRBV5-1 and TRBJ2-5; 8 bases are a match to TRBD1. The CDR3 is 12 residues long. With V trimmed by 4 bases and J by 4 bases, 0 bases remained unmatched. Per the germline V gene, CDR1 is SGHRS and CDR2 is YFSETQ. CDR3 in amino acids: CASSGQGETQYF. The CDR3 nucleotides read TGCGCCAGCAGCGGACAGGGAGAGACCCAGTACTTC.

The chain joins TRBV6-5 to TRBJ2-7; the match to TRBD1 covers 9 bases. The CDR3 loop spans 15 amino acids. J gave up 1 base and V 5 bases, and 6 bases lay outside the gene matches. Germline V lookup: CDR1 MNHEY, CDR2 SVGAGI. The CDR3 region has the DNA TGTGCCAGCAGTCGATCCGGGACAGGGTCCTACGAGCAGTACTTC. This sequence encodes CASSRSGTGSYEQYF.

This sequence joins TRBV28 and TRBJ1-1; D ambiguous. This CDR3 spans 12 amino acids. V was trimmed by 9 bases and J by 3 bases, leaving 11 bases between them. CDR1 and CDR2 (germline): MDHEN, SYDVKM. In DNA form, the CDR3 reads TGTGCCAGTATTACGGGAGACACTGAAGCTTTCTTT. This encodes CASITGDTEAFF.

The chain employs TRBV11-3 and TRBJ1-1; maybe TRBD1 (5 bases). V lost 4 bases and J lost 8, with 11 bases in between. The germline V gene has CDR1 SGHNT and CDR2 YENEEA. This CDR3 comprises 12 residues. The CDR3 protein is CASSYRQTEAFF. The CDR3 DNA sequence: TGTGCCAGCAGCTACCGACAGACCGAAGCTTTCTTT.

This chain connects TRBV5-6 to TRBJ1-1, with a possible D match to TRBD1 (5 bases). The CDR3 has 15 amino acids. CDR1 is SGHDT, CDR2 YYEEEE, per germline. V was shortened by 5 bases and J by 4 bases, with 18 bases between the two germline ends. For the CDR3, the DNA is TGTGCCAGCAGAACTCTAACGACAGCCGCCACTGAAGCTTTCTTT. This sequence encodes CASRTLTTAATEAFF.

CDR3 region: CASSTEYEQYF. The CDR3 nucleotides are TGTGCCAGCTCAACAGAGTACGAGCAGTACTTC. V usage is TRBV18 and J usage is TRBJ2-7; no firm D call. Per the germline V gene, CDR1 is KGHSH and CDR2 is LQKENI. The V end lost 5 bases, the J end lost 4 bases, and 6 bases lay between the germline ends. The CDR3 covers 11 residues. The full variable domain, its missing parts supplied by reference TRBV18 and TRBJ2-7, is NAGVMQNPRHLVRRRGQEARLRCSPMKGHSHVYWYRQLPEEGLKFMVYLQKENIIDESGMPKERFSAEFPKEGPSILRIQQVVRGDSAAYFCASSTEYEQYFGPGTRLTVT.

To note about this clone: One end of the junction is discordant with germline, which a read error may explain. Other DNA sequences in this sample translate to the same CDR3. This sequence joins TRBV6-5 and TRBJ1-1, with 8 bases matching TRBD1. The CDR3 is made up of 14 amino acids. Germline-derived CDR1 and CDR2 are MNHEY and SVGAGI. CDR3 DNA sequence: TGTGCCAGTAGTTCCTGGACAGGGAGGACTGAAGCTTTCTTT. Protein sequence: CASSSWTGRTEAFF.

This sequence joins TRBV13 and TRBJ2-1; TRBD2 matches at 10 bases. Trimming cost V 5 bases and J 8 bases; bases outside gene matches: 9. CDR1 PRHDT and CDR2 FYEKMQ come from the germline V gene (reference sequence). The CDR3 has 15 amino acids. CDR3 in DNA: TGTGCCAGCAGCCCCGCGCGAGCGGGAGGGGATGAGCAGTTCTTC. Translation gives CASSPARAGGDEQFF.

This sequence joins TRBV7-2 and TRBJ2-7; tentatively, D is TRBD1 (6 bases). Looked up from germline, CDR1 is SGHTA and CDR2 is FQGNSA. The CDR3 has 14 residues. V was clipped by 0 bases and J by 6 bases, with 12 bases between them. CDR3 nucleotides: TGTGCCAGCAGCTTAGCGTTTGGGGGCGCCGAGCAGTACTTC. Translation gives CASSLAFGGAEQYF.

In regard to this clone: One end of the junction fails to match germline, which may point to a read error. This rearrangement joins TRBV7-9 to TRBJ2-1; 8 bases line up with TRBD2. The CDR3 covers 17 residues. CDR1 and CDR2 (germline): SEHNR, FQNEAQ (reference sequence). In nucleotides, the CDR3 is TGTTCCAGCAGCTTTAAAGCGGGAGCTAGCTCCTACAATGAGCAGTTCTTC. Amino acid sequence: CSSSFKAGASSYNEQFF.

The chain couples TRBV15 to TRBJ2-7, with 8 bases lining up with TRBD1. Trimming cost V 1 base and J 5 bases; bases outside gene matches: 13. Germline V CDR1 and CDR2: LNHNV, YYDKDF (reference sequence). The CDR3 has 17 amino acids. Here the CDR3 DNA reads TGTGCCACCAGCAGAGCCAAATACGGACAGGGTAATGACGAGCAGTACTTC. As protein: CATSRAKYGQGNDEQYF.

This chain connects TRBV7-9 to TRBJ2-6, with 8 bases identical to TRBD1. Trimming removed 3 bases from V and 0 bases from J; junction bases left unmatched: 4. The germline CDR1 and CDR2 sequences are SEHNR and FQNEAQ (reference sequence). This CDR3 contains 17 residues. Here the CDR3 DNA reads TGTGCCAGCAGCTTGGGACAGGCCCACTCTGGGGCCAACGTCCTGACTTTC. It codes for CASSLGQAHSGANVLTF.

V gene TRBV5-4 combines with J gene TRBJ1-6; a possible D gene is TRBD1 (6 bases). The germline V gene has CDR1 SGHNT and CDR2 YYREEE (reference sequence). Between the trimmed V and J ends, which lost 4 bases and 8 bases, there was a span of 16 bases. CDR3 length equals 15 residues. This chain's CDR3 is CASSPPGGLDSPLHF. CDR3 in DNA: TGTGCCAGCAGCCCGCCGGGGGGCCTTGATTCACCCCTCCACTTT.

The chain uses TRBV7-9 and TRBJ2-3; unclear D gene. Per germline, CDR1 SEHNR and CDR2 FQNEAQ (reference sequence). V dropped 5 bases and J dropped 0 bases, with 3 bases sitting between them. This CDR3 comprises 12 residues. DNA of the CDR3: TGTGCCAGCAGCCCTAGCACAGATACGCAGTATTTT. Encoded protein: CASSPSTDTQYF.

This clone was seen a single time. The chain employs TRBV29-1 and TRBJ1-1, with D possibly TRBD1 on 5 matching bases. Germline-derived CDR1 and CDR2 are SQVTM and ANQGSEA. CDR3 size: 14 residues. V was pared by 6 bases and J by 2 bases, with 16 bases between. The CDR3 region is CSVSRGTPNTEAFF. The CDR3, as DNA: TGCAGCGTCTCCCGCGGGACCCCCAACACTGAAGCTTTCTTT.

This rearrangement joins TRBV7-9 to TRBJ1-1; D gene uncertain. The V gene's germline CDR1 is SEHNR and CDR2 FQNEAQ (reference sequence). The CDR3 is made up of 13 amino acids. V was trimmed by 2 bases and J by 3 bases, leaving 7 bases between them. In nucleotides, the CDR3 is TGTGCCAGCAGCTTACCCGTAGACACTGAAGCTTTCTTT. Its protein is CASSLPVDTEAFF.

This chain links TRBV30 with TRBJ2-1; TRBD2 aligns across 11 bases. The V gene end was trimmed by 3 bases and the J gene end by 6 bases; junction bases not matched to a gene: 10. Germline values: CDR1 GTSNPN, CDR2 SVGIG (reference sequence). The CDR3 contains 16 residues. The CDR3 sequence: CAWRRLAGYLGNEQFF. Here the CDR3 DNA reads TGTGCCTGGAGAAGACTAGCGGGATATCTGGGCAATGAGCAGTTCTTC.

This clone was recorded a few times. This sequence joins TRBV7-2 and TRBJ1-6; 11 nucleotides line up with TRBD1. The CDR3 length is 17 residues. CDR1 SGHTA and CDR2 FQGNSA come from the germline V gene. Germline trimming cut 5 bases from V and 4 bases from J; bases unmatched to any gene: 7. The CDR3 loop is CASSPWTGGSYNSPLHF. The DNA for the CDR3 is TGTGCCAGCAGCCCATGGACAGGGGGCAGTTATAATTCACCCCTCCACTTT.

The chain joins TRBV18 to TRBJ2-2, with 9 bases matching TRBD1. V dropped 4 bases and J dropped 7; count of bases not matched to a gene: 10. This CDR3 has 16 residues. Germline values: CDR1 KGHSH, CDR2 LQKENI. CDR3 sequence: CASSQQGDRAGGELFF. CDR3 DNA: TGTGCCAGCTCACAACAAGGGGACAGGGCCGGCGGGGAGCTGTTTTTT. The complete variable domain, with remaining parts taken from reference TRBV18 and TRBJ2-2, reads NAGVMQNPRHLVRRRGQEARLRCSPMKGHSHVYWYRQLPEEGLKFMVYLQKENIIDESGMPKERFSAEFPKEGPSILRIQQVVRGDSAAYFCASSQQGDRAGGELFFGEGSRLTVL.

The V and J genes are TRBV11-2 and TRBJ2-1; 8 nucleotides align to TRBD2. Germline V CDR1 and CDR2: SGHAT, FQNNGV. The CDR3 extends over 18 amino acids. J was trimmed by 0 bases and V by 6 bases; bases with no gene match: 13. The CDR3: CASSPPGLEIYSYNEQFF. The DNA for the CDR3 is TGTGCCAGCAGTCCTCCGGGACTAGAAATCTACTCCTACAATGAGCAGTTCTTC.

The chain recombines TRBV7-9 with TRBJ2-1, with D tentatively TRBD1 (6 bases). The V gene lost 5 bases and the J gene lost 3 bases, with 11 bases spanning the gap. This CDR3 region has 14 residues. Germline V gives CDR1 SEHNR, CDR2 FQNEAQ (reference sequence). As DNA, the CDR3 is TGTGCCAGCAGCCCTAGGGACAACTACAATGAGCAGTTCTTC. Residues: CASSPRDNYNEQFF.

The chain combines TRBV11-2 with TRBJ2-3; TRBD2 agrees at 8 bases. The V gene end was trimmed by 0 bases and the J gene end by 2 bases; junction bases not matched to a gene: 4. Germline values: CDR1 SGHAT, CDR2 FQNNGV. The CDR3 covers 16 residues. The CDR3 bases are TGTGCCAGCAGCTTAGAGGTAGCGGGGTACACAGATACGCAGTATTTT. Translating gives CASSLEVAGYTDTQYF. The whole variable domain, remainder taken from reference TRBV11-2 and TRBJ2-3, is EAGVAQSPRYKIIEKRQSVAFWCNPISGHATLYWYQQILGQGPKLLIQFQNNGVVDDSQLPKDRFSAERLKGVDSTLKIQPAKLEDSAVYLCASSLEVAGYTDTQYFGPGTRLTVL.

CDR3 residues: CASRGTGLGQPQHF. The CDR3 region has the DNA TGTGCCAGCAGGGGGACAGGGTTAGGTCAGCCCCAGCATTTT. V and J are TRBV2 and TRBJ1-5, with TRBD1 matching over 9 bases. With V trimmed by 6 bases and J by 6 bases, 6 bases remained unmatched. The CDR3 is made up of 14 amino acids. Per the germline V gene, CDR1 is SNHLY and CDR2 is FYNNEI.

The chain has TRBV4-3 and TRBJ1-1; 10 bases align to TRBD1. The CDR3 length is 16 residues. Per the germline V gene, CDR1 is LGHNA and CDR2 is YSLEER. Trimming at V came to 1 base and at J to 4 bases, leaving 6 bases not matched to a gene. The CDR3 DNA reads as TGCGCCAGCAGCCAAGTCTCGGGACAGGGGACCACTGAAGCTTTCTTT. This sequence encodes CASSQVSGQGTTEAFF.

V is TRBV19 and J is TRBJ2-5; 10 nucleotides agree with TRBD1. CDR1 is LNHDA, CDR2 SQIVND, per germline (reference sequence). The CDR3 is 15 residues long. V was clipped by 5 bases and J by 4 bases; unmatched bases: 7. The CDR3 region is CASSFGQGEVETQYF. In DNA, the CDR3 is TGTGCCAGTAGTTTTGGACAGGGGGAAGTAGAGACCCAGTACTTC.